This is a list of T cell receptor beta chains from one sample in a study of blood T cell repertoires in COVID-19. The protocol was immunoSEQ multiplex PCR, while the TCRdb copy is restricted to in-frame clones and leaves out a portion. The sample holds under 400,000 clones, around nine tenths seen once. Sequencing was carried out using PBMCs or T cells enriched from blood (not recorded which). The receptors were sampled from a woman in her twenties or thirties who had been exposed to COVID-19. CDR3s include the opening cysteine and the closing phenylalanine or tryptophan. The D gene is left open where the match is weak. Size values are once, few and many counts, or a class for expanded clones, and some rows have none.

j_call cdr3_length v_call d_call clone_size cdr3_aa cdr3_nt
TRBJ1-5 13 TRBV27 NA NA CASSLGDTGPQHF TGTGCCAGCAGTTTAGGGGACACGGGTCCCCAGCATTTT
TRBJ1-6 16 TRBV25-1 NA NA CASSEFSGYGNSPLHF TGTGCCAGCAGTGAATTTTCAGGGTACGGGAATTCACCCCTCCACTTT
TRBJ2-1 18 TRBV4-1 TRBD2 once CASSQDQVGLVRGNEQFF TGCGCCAGCAGCCAAGATCAAGTAGGACTAGTTAGGGGCAATGAGCAGTTCTTC
TRBJ1-2 15 TRBV6-1 NA NA CASSERQGRDYGYTF TGTGCCAGCAGTGAACGGCAGGGTCGAGACTATGGCTACACCTTC
TRBJ1-3 15 TRBV6-5 NA NA CASSPGYSSGNTIYF TGTGCCAGCAGTCCGGGATACAGCTCTGGAAACACCATATATTTT
TRBJ2-7 15 TRBV7-2 TRBD1 NA CASSKRQGPTYEQYF TGTGCCAGCAGCAAACGACAGGGCCCTACCTACGAGCAGTACTTC
TRBJ1-2 15 TRBV28 NA NA CASSFPVGGGYGYTF TGTGCCAGCAGTTTCCCCGTCGGGGGGGGCTATGGCTACACCTTC
TRBJ2-7 14 TRBV27 TRBD2 few CASSLGSGSYEQYF TGTGCCAGCAGTTTGGGTAGCGGGAGCTACGAGCAGTACTTC
TRBJ2-7 15 TRBV6-5 TRBD1 NA CASSFQGASGYEQYF TGTGCCAGCAGTTTTCAGGGGGCTTCGGGCTACGAGCAGTACTTC
TRBJ1-2 16 TRBV6-6 NA NA CASSYSQGSANYGYTF TGTGCCAGCAGTTACTCCCAGGGCTCAGCTAACTATGGCTACACCTTC
TRBJ2-2 17 TRBV11-3 NA NA CASSLDPGRYRTGELFF TGTGCCAGCAGCTTAGATCCCGGCAGGTATCGCACCGGGGAGCTGTTTTTT
TRBJ2-1 18 TRBV28 TRBD2 NA CASSFPPGTSAANNEQFF TGTGCCAGCAGTTTCCCTCCCGGGACTAGTGCGGCTAATAATGAGCAGTTCTTC
TRBJ2-1 15 TRBV4-2 NA NA CASSRTSSSYNEQFF TGTGCCAGCAGCCGAACTAGCAGCTCCTACAATGAGCAGTTCTTC
TRBJ1-2 14 TRBV6-6 NA NA CASSTQGAQYGYTF TGTGCCAGCAGTACTCAGGGCGCCCAGTATGGCTACACCTTC
TRBJ2-2 15 TRBV11-3 NA NA CASSLAPGVTGELFF TGTGCCAGCAGCTTAGCACCGGGAGTTACCGGGGAGCTGTTTTTT
TRBJ2-7 14 TRBV11-3 TRBD2 NA CASSSSGSSYEQYF TGTGCCAGCAGCAGTAGCGGGTCCTCCTACGAGCAGTACTTC
TRBJ1-3 14 TRBV28 NA NA CASSFSGVGNTIYF TGTGCCAGCAGTTTTTCGGGGGTTGGAAACACCATATATTTT
TRBJ2-5 16 TRBV28 TRBD1 once CASSLPTGGTQETQYF TGTGCCAGCAGTCTACCGACAGGGGGGACCCAAGAGACCCAGTACTTC
TRBJ2-5 17 TRBV10-3 TRBD1 NA CAISDATGTGFAETQYF TGTGCCATCAGTGATGCGACCGGGACAGGGTTCGCGGAGACCCAGTACTTC
TRBJ2-7 17 TRBV7-9 TRBD1 once CASSLTRKDRGSYEQYF TGTGCCAGCAGCTTAACCCGCAAGGACAGGGGCTCCTACGAGCAGTACTTC
TRBJ1-2 16 TRBV27 NA NA CASRQQTRDRNYGYTF TGTGCCAGCAGACAACAAACCCGGGATCGTAACTATGGCTACACCTTC
TRBJ2-5 16 TRBV11-2 TRBD2 NA CASSSWTSGSGETQYF TGTGCCAGCAGCTCCTGGACTAGCGGGAGCGGAGAGACCCAGTACTTC
TRBJ2-1 14 TRBV27 NA NA CASSLSDRRDEQFF TGTGCCAGCAGTTTATCGGACAGGAGGGATGAGCAGTTCTTC
TRBJ1-2 15 TRBV28 NA NA CASSLPDRLPYGYTF TGTGCCAGCAGTTTACCCGACAGGCTCCCCTATGGCTACACCTTC
TRBJ2-2 14 TRBV27 NA NA CASRAGKNTGELFF TGTGCCAGCAGAGCAGGGAAGAACACCGGGGAGCTGTTTTTT
TRBJ2-7 12 TRBV30 TRBD1 NA CAFGQGNYEQYF TGTGCCTTCGGACAGGGAAACTACGAGCAGTACTTC
TRBJ2-2 15 TRBV5-8 NA NA CASPGGTLRTGELFF TGTGCCAGTCCAGGGGGGACCTTGCGGACCGGGGAGCTGTTTTTT
TRBJ2-7 13 TRBV25-1 NA NA CASSATGLSPQYF TGTGCCAGCAGTGCCACAGGGTTATCGCCACAGTACTTC
TRBJ2-4 18 TRBV19 TRBD2 NA CASSRLAGGPRSGDIQYF TGTGCCAGTAGCCGATTAGCGGGAGGGCCGAGGTCCGGAGACATTCAGTACTTC
TRBJ1-5 14 TRBV7-2 NA NA CASSLQQSNQPQHF TGTGCCAGCAGCTTACAACAGAGCAATCAGCCCCAGCATTTT
TRBJ1-1 16 TRBV18 NA NA CASSPSRGGGGTEAFF TGTGCCAGCTCACCCTCGAGGGGCGGCGGGGGCACTGAAGCTTTCTTT
TRBJ2-5 15 TRBV6-5 TRBD1 once CASSYMGTGQETQYF TGTGCCAGCAGTTACATGGGGACAGGCCAAGAGACCCAGTACTTC
TRBJ2-5 16 TRBV19 TRBD2 once CASSIGGSGTQETQYF TGTGCCAGTAGTATAGGTGGTAGCGGGACTCAAGAGACCCAGTACTTC
TRBJ2-1 14 TRBV10-3 TRBD2 NA CAISPGLADNEQFF TGTGCCATCAGCCCGGGACTAGCGGACAATGAGCAGTTCTTC
TRBJ2-7 16 TRBV28 TRBD1 few CASSTTRQGPSYEQYF TGTGCCAGCAGCACCACAAGACAGGGACCGTCCTACGAGCAGTACTTC
TRBJ1-5 13 TRBV5-6 NA NA CASSLHGGQPQHF TGTGCCAGCAGCTTGCATGGCGGTCAGCCCCAGCATTTT
TRBJ2-1 15 TRBV20-1 TRBD2 NA CSASRSGRAVSEQFF TGCAGTGCTAGTAGGAGCGGGAGGGCCGTGAGCGAGCAGTTCTTC
TRBJ1-4 15 TRBV28 TRBD1 NA CASSTPGRGHEKLFF TGTGCCAGCAGTACCCCGGGAAGGGGGCATGAAAAACTGTTTTTT
TRBJ2-1 18 TRBV19 TRBD2 once CASSHTPAGTSGYNEQFF TGTGCCAGTAGTCACACCCCCGCCGGGACTAGCGGCTACAATGAGCAGTTCTTC
TRBJ2-7 12 TRBV7-9 NA NA CASAPGPYEQYF TGTGCCAGCGCCCCAGGGCCCTACGAGCAGTACTTC
TRBJ2-5 13 TRBV12-3/TRBV12-4 NA NA CASSFRPQETQYF TGTGCCAGCAGTTTCAGGCCTCAAGAGACCCAGTACTTC